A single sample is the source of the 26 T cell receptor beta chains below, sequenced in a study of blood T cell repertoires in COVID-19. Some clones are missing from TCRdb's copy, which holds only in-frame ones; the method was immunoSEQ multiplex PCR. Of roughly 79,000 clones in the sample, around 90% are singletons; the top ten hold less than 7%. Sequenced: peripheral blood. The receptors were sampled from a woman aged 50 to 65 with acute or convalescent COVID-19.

CDR3 protein: CASSISGASEKLFF. For the CDR3, the DNA is TGTGCCAGTAGTATCTCAGGGGCATCAGAAAAACTGTTTTTT. This chain connects TRBV19 to TRBJ1-4, with D possibly being TRBD1 (6 bases). This CDR3 has 14 residues. The germline CDR1 and CDR2 sequences are LNHDA and SQIVND (reference sequence). Trimming took off 3 bases at V and 8 bases at J, with 13 bases between the two ends.

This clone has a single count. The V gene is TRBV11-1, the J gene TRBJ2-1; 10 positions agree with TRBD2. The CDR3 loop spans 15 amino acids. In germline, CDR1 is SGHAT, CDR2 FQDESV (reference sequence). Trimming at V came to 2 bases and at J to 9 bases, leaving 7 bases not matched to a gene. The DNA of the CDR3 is TGTGCCAGCAGCTTACGGGCTAGCGGGAGTCCTGAGCAGTTCTTC. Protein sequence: CASSLRASGSPEQFF.

Written as DNA, the CDR3 is TGTGCCAGCTCCGTCGGACAGGGGGAACATCAGCCCCAGCATTTT. Protein: CASSVGQGEHQPQHF. The rearrangement joins TRBV27 to TRBJ1-5, with TRBD1 matching over 10 bases. CDR3 length: 15 residues. Germline trimming cut 8 bases from V and 5 bases from J; bases unmatched to any gene: 9. Germline CDR1 MNHEY, CDR2 SMNVEV (reference sequence).

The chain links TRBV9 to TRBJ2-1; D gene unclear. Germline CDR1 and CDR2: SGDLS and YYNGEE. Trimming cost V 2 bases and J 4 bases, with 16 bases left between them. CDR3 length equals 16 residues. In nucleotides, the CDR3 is TGTGCCAGCAGCGTTTCAGGCACACAGCAGTACAATGAGCAGTTCTTC. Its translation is CASSVSGTQQYNEQFF. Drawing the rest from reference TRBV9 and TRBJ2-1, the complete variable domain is DSGVTQTPKHLITATGQRVTLRCSPRSGDLSVYWYQQSLDQGLQFLIQYYNGEERAKGNILERFSAQQFPDLHSELNLSSLELGDSALYFCASSVSGTQQYNEQFFGPGTRLTVL.

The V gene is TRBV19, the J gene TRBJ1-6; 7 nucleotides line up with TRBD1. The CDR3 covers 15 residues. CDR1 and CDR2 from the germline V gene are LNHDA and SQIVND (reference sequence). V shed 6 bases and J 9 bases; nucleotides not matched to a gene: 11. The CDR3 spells CASRSDRELSSPLHF. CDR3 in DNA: TGTGCCAGTAGGTCCGACAGGGAGTTGTCTTCACCCCTCCACTTT. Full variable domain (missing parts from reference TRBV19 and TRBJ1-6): DGGITQSPKYLFRKEGQNVTLSCEQNLNHDAMYWYRQDPGQGLRLIYYSQIVNDFQKGDIAEGYSVSREKKESFPLTVTSAQKNPTAFYLCASRSDRELSSPLHFGNGTRLTVT.

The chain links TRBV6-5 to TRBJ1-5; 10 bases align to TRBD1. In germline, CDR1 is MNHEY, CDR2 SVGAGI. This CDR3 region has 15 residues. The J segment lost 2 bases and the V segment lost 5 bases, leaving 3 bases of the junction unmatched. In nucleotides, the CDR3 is TGTGCCAGCAGTACGGACAGGGGGGGCAATCAGCCCCAGCATTTT. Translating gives CASSTDRGGNQPQHF.

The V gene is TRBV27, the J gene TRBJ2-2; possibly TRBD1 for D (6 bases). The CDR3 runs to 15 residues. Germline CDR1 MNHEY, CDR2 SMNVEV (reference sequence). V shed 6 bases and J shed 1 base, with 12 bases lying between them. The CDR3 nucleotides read TGTGCCAGCAGGAGTGGACAGAAGAACACCGGGGAGCTGTTTTTT. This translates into CASRSGQKNTGELFF.

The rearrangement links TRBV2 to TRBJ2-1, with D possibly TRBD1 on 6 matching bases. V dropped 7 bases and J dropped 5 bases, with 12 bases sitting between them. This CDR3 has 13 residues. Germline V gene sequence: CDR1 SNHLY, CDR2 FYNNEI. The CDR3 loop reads CASTMDSHNEQFF. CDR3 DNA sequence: TGTGCCAGCACCATGGACAGTCACAATGAGCAGTTCTTC.

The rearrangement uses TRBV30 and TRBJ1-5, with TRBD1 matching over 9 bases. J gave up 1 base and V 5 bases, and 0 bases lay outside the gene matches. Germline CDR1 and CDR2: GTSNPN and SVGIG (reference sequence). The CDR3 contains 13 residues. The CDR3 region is CAWDRGSNQPQHF. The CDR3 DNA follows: TGTGCCTGGGACAGGGGGAGCAATCAGCCCCAGCATTTT.

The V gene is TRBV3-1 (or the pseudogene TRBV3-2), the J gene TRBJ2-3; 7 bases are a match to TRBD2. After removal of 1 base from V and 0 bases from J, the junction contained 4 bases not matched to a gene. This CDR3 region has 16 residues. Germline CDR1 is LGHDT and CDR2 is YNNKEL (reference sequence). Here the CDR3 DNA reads TGTGCCAGCAGCCAAGCTAGCGGCTCTAGCACAGATACGCAGTATTTT. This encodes CASSQASGSSTDTQYF.

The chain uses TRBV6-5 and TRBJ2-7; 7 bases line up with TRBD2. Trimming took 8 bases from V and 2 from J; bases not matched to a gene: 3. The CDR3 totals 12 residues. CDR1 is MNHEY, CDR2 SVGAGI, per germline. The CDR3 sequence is CASRGTTYEQYF. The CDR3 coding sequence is TGTGCCAGCCGCGGGACTACCTACGAGCAGTACTTC.

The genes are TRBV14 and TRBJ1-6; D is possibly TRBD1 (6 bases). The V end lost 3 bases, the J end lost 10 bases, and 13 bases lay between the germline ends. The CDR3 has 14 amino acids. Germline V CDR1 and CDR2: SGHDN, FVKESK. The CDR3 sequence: CASSHSGEGSPLHF. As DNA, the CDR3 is TGTGCCAGCAGCCATTCAGGGGAGGGATCACCCCTCCACTTT.

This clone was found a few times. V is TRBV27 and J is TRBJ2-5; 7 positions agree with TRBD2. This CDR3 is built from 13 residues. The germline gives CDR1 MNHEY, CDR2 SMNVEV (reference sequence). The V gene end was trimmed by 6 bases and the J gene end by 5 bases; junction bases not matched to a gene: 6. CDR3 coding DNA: TGTGCCAGCAGGAGCGGGGTCTTGGAGACCCAGTACTTC. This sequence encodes CASRSGVLETQYF.

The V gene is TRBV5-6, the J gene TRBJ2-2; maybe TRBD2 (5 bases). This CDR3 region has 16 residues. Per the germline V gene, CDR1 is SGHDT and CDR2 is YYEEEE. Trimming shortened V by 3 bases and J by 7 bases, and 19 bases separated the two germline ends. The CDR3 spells CASSSDGRTWGGELFF. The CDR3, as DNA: TGTGCCAGCAGCTCCGACGGACGGACTTGGGGCGGGGAGCTGTTTTTT.

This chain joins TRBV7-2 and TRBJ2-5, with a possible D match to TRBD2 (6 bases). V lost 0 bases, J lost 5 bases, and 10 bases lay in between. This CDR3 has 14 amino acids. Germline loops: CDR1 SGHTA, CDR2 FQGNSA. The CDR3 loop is CASSLAGGGETQYF. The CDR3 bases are TGTGCCAGCAGCTTAGCGGGAGGAGGGGAGACCCAGTACTTC. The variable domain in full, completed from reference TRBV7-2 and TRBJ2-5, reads GAGVSQSPSNKVTEKGKDVELRCDPISGHTALYWYRQSLGQGLEFLIYFQGNSAPDKSGLPSDRFSAERTGGSVSTLTIQRTQQEDSAVYLCASSLAGGGETQYFGPGTRLLVL.

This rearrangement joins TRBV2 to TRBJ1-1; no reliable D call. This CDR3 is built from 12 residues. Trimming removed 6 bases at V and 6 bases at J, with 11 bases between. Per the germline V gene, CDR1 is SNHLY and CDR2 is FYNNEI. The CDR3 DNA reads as TGTGCCAGCAGAAAAGAGGAGGCTGAAGCTTTCTTT. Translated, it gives CASRKEEAEAFF.

CDR3 nucleotides: TGCGCCAGCAGCCCCGGTCACTCTGGAAACACCATATATTTT. This encodes CASSPGHSGNTIYF. The V and J genes are TRBV4-3 and TRBJ1-3; the D is unclear. The CDR3 is made up of 14 amino acids. V was clipped by 4 bases and J by 0 bases, with 7 bases between them. CDR1 is LGHNA and CDR2 is YSLEER in the germline V gene.

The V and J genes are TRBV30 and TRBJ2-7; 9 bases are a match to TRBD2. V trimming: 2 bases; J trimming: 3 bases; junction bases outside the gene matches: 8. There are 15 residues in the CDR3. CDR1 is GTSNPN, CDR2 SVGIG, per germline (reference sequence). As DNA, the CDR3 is TGTGCCTGGAGTAGAAGCGGGGGGCCCTTCTACGAGCAGTACTTC. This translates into CAWSRSGGPFYEQYF.

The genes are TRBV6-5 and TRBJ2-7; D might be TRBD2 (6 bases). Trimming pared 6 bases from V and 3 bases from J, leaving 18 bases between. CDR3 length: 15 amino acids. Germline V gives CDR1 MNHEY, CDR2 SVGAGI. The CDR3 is CASRPRGFEVYEQYF. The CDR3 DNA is TGTGCCAGCAGGCCGCGGGGTTTCGAGGTCTACGAGCAGTACTTC.

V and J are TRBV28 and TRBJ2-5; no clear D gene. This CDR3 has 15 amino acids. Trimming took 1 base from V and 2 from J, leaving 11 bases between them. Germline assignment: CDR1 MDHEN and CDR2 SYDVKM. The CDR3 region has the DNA TGTGCCAGCAGTTTATCAGTGGAGTTACAAGAGACCCAGTACTTC. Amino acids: CASSLSVELQETQYF. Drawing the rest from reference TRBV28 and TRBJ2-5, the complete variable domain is DVKVTQSSRYLVKRTGEKVFLECVQDMDHENMFWYRQDPGLGLRLIYFSYDVKMKEKGDIPEGYSVSREKKERFSLILESASTNQTSMYLCASSLSVELQETQYFGPGTRLLVL.

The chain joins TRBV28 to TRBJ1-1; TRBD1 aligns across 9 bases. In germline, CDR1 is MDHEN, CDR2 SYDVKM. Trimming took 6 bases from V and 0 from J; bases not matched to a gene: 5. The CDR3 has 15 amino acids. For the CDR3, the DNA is TGTGCCAGCAGGCCAGGACAGGGGTTGAACACTGAAGCTTTCTTT. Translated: CASRPGQGLNTEAFF.

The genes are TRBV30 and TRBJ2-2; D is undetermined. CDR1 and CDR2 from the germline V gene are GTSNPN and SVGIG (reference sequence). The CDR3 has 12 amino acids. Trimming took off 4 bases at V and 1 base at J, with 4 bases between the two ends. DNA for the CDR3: TGTGCCTGGAACAGGAACACCGGGGAGCTGTTTTTT. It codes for CAWNRNTGELFF.

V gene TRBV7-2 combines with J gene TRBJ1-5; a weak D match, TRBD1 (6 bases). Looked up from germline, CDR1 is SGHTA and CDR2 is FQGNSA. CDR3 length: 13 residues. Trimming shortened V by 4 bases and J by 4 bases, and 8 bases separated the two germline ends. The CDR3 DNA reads TGTGCCAGCAGCTCCGACAGGAATCAGCCCCAGCATTTT. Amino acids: CASSSDRNQPQHF.

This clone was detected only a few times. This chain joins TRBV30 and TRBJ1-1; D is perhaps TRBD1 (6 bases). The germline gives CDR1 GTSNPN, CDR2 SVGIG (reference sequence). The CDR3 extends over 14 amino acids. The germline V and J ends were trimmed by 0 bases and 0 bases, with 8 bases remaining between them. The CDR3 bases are TGTGCCTGGAGTGTAGGGACAATGAACACTGAAGCTTTCTTT. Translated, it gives CAWSVGTMNTEAFF.

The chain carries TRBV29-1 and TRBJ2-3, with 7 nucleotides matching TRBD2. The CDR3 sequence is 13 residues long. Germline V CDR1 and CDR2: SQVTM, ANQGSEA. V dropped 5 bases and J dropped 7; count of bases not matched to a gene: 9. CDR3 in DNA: TGCAGCGTTATCGCATCCGGGGGGTATACGCAGTATTTT. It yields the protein CSVIASGGYTQYF.

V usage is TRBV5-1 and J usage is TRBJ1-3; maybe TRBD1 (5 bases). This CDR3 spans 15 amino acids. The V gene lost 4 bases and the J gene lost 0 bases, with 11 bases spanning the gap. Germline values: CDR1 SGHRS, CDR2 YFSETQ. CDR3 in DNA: TGCGCCAGCAGCGAAACAGGATACTCTGGAAACACCATATATTTT. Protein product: CASSETGYSGNTIYF.